Here is one TCR beta chain with its context. This entry belongs to a study of blood T cell repertoires in COVID-19. Overall study: T cells, B-cell-depleted T cells, or PBMCs supplied cDNA or gDNA.

Original data processing: Quantification of nucleated cells was approximated via reference gene primer amplification. Repertoires were generated with immunoSEQ multiplex PCR, while TCRdb's copy carries only in-frame clones and drops some. That table is the source of V, J and clone size, and D and trimming were worked out from the DNA. Of 400,000 to 550,000 clones in the sample, around 89% are singletons; the top ten hold roughly 4.3%. This receptor was obtained from a woman aged 30 to 39 with acute or convalescent COVID-19. Sequencing used peripheral blood.

The CDR3: CASSYLAGGSNQPQHF. The CDR3 DNA follows: TGTGCCAGCAGTTACTTAGCAGGAGGAAGCAATCAGCCCCAGCATTTT. This rearrangement joins TRBV6-6 to TRBJ1-5; D remains ambiguous. This CDR3 contains 16 residues. V lost 1 base and J lost 1, with 11 bases in between. Germline V gives CDR1 MNHNY, CDR2 SVGAGI (reference sequence).